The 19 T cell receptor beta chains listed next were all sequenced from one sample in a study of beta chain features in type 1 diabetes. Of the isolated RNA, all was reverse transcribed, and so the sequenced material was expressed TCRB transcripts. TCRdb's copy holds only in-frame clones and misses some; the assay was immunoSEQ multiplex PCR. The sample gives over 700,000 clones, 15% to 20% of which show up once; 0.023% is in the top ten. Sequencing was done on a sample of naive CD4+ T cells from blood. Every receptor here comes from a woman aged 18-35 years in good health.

CDR3 sequence (DNA): TGTGCCAGCAGCTTTGGGACAGGTGGGAACACCGGGGAGCTGTTTTTT. Residues: CASSFGTGGNTGELFF. V is TRBV7-8 and J is TRBJ2-2, with 8 bases aligning to TRBD1. The CDR3 sequence is 16 residues long. From germline, CDR1 is SGHVS and CDR2 FQNEAQ. Trimming cost V 3 bases and J 1 base; bases outside gene matches: 4.

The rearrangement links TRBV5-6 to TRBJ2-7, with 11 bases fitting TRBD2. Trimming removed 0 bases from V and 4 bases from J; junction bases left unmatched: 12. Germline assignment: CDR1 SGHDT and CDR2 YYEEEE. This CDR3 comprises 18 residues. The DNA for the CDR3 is TGTGCCAGCAGCTTGGTTCTCGGACTAGCGGGCGCCTCTTACGAGCAGTACTTC. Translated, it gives CASSLVLGLAGASYEQYF.

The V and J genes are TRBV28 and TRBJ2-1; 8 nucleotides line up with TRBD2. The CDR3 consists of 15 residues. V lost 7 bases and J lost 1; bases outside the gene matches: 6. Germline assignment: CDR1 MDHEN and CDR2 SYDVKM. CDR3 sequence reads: CASMGAGASYNEQFF. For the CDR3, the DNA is TGTGCCAGCATGGGAGCGGGAGCTTCCTACAATGAGCAGTTCTTC.

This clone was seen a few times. This chain's CDR3 is CSHNRGSYNEQFF. DNA for the CDR3: TGCAGCCATAACAGGGGTTCCTACAATGAGCAGTTCTTC. The rearrangement joins TRBV29-1 to TRBJ2-1; 7 bases are a match to TRBD1. This CDR3 region has 13 residues. Germline CDR1 and CDR2: SQVTM and ANQGSEA. V trimming: 8 bases; J trimming: 1 base; junction bases outside the gene matches: 5.

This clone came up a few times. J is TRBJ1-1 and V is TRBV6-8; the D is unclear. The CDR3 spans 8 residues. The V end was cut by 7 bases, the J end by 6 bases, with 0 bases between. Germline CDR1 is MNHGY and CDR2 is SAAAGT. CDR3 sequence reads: CASTEAFF. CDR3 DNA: TGTGCCAGCACTGAAGCTTTCTTT.

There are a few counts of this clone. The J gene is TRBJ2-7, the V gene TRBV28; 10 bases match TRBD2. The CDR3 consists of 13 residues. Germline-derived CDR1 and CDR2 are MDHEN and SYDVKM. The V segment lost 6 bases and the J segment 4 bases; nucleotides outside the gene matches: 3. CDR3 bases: TGTGCCAGCAGCGTGGGACTAGCGTACGAGCAGTACTTC. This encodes CASSVGLAYEQYF.

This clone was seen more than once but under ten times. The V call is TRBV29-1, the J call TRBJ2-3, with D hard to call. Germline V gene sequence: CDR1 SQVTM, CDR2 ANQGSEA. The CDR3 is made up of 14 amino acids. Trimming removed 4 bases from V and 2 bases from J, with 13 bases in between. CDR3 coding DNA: TGCAGCGTTGCCTATCCAACCCTCACAGATACGCAGTATTTT. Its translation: CSVAYPTLTDTQYF.

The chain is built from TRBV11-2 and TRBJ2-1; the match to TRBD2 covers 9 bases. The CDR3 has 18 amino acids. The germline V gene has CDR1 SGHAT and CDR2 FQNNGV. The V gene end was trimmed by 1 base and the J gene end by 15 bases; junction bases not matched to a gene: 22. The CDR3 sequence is CASSLGIVGTSKIQGMFF. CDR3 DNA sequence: TGTGCCAGCAGCTTAGGTATAGTAGGGACTAGCAAGATTCAAGGTATGTTCTTC.

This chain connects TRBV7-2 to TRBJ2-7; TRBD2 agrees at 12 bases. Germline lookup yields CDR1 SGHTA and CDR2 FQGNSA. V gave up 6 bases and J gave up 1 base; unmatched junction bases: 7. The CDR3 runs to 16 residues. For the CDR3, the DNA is TGTGCCAGCAGAGAGACTAGCGGGAGTCAATCCTACGAGCAGTACTTC. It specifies CASRETSGSQSYEQYF. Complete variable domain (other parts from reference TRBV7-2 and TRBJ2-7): GAGVSQSPSNKVTEKGKDVELRCDPISGHTALYWYRQSLGQGLEFLIYFQGNSAPDKSGLPSDRFSAERTGGSVSTLTIQRTQQEDSAVYLCASRETSGSQSYEQYFGPGTRLTVT.

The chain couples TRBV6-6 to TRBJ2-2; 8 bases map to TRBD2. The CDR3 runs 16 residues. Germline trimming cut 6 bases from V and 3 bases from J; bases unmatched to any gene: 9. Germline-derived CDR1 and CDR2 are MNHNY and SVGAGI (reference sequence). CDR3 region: CASRAPGLGDTGELFF. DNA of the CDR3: TGTGCCAGCAGGGCACCGGGACTAGGGGACACCGGGGAGCTGTTTTTT.

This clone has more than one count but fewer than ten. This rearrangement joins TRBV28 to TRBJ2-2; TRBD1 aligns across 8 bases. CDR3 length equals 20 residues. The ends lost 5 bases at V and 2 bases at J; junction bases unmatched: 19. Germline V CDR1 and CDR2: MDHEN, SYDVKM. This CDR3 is CASSLSFWDRPPENTGELFF. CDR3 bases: TGTGCCAGCAGTCTAAGCTTTTGGGACAGGCCCCCGGAAAACACCGGGGAGCTGTTTTTT. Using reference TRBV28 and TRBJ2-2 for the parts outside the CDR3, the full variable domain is DVKVTQSSRYLVKRTGEKVFLECVQDMDHENMFWYRQDPGLGLRLIYFSYDVKMKEKGDIPEGYSVSREKKERFSLILESASTNQTSMYLCASSLSFWDRPPENTGELFFGEGSRLTVL.

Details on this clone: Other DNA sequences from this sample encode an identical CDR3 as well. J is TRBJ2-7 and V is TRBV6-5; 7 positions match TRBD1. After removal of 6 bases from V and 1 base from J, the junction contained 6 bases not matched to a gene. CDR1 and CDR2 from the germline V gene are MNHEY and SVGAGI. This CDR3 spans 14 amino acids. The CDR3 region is CASSRQGASYEQYF. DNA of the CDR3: TGTGCCAGCAGCCGACAGGGTGCATCCTACGAGCAGTACTTC.

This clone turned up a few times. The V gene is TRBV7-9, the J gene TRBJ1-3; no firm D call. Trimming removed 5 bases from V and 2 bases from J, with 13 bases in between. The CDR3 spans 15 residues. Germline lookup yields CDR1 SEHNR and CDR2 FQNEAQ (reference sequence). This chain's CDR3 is CASSPRLLPGNTIYF. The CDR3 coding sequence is TGTGCCAGCAGCCCCCGCTTGTTACCTGGAAACACCATATATTTT.

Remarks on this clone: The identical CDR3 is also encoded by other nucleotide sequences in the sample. CDR3 amino acids: CASRTGTGGYEQYF. CDR3 coding DNA: TGTGCCAGCAGGACCGGGACAGGGGGATACGAGCAGTACTTC. This rearrangement joins TRBV2 to TRBJ2-7, with 11 bases fitting TRBD1. The CDR3 consists of 14 residues. The V segment lost 6 bases and the J segment 4 bases; nucleotides outside the gene matches: 5. The germline V gene has CDR1 SNHLY and CDR2 FYNNEI.

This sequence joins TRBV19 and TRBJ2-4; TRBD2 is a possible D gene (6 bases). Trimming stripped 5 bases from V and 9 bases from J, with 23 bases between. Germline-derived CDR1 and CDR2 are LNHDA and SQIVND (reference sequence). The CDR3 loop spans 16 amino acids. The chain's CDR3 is CASSPASTPGVRIQYF. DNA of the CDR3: TGTGCCAGTAGTCCTGCCTCTACCCCGGGAGTTCGCATTCAGTACTTC.

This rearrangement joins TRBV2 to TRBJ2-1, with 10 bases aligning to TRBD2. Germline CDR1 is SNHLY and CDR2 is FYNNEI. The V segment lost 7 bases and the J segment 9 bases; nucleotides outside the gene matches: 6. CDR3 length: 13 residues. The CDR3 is CASKREGPGEQFF. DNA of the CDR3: TGTGCCAGCAAGCGGGAGGGCCCCGGTGAGCAGTTCTTC.

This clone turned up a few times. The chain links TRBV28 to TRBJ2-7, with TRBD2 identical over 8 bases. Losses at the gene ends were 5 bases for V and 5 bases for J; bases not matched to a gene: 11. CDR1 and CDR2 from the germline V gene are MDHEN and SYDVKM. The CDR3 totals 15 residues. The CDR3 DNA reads TGTGCCAGCAGTCTGCCGGGCGGGAGGTATCACGAGCAGTACTTC. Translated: CASSLPGGRYHEQYF.

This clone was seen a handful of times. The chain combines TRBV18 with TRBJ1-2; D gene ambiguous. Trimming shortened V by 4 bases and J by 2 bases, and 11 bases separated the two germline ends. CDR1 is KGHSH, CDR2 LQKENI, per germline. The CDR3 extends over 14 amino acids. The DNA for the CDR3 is TGTGCCAGCTCACACAACCGGGTGAACTATGGCTACACCTTC. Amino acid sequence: CASSHNRVNYGYTF.

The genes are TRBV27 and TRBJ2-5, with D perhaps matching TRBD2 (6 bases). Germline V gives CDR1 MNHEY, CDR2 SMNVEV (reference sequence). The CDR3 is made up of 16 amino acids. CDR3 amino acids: CAANPLAGIVSETQYF. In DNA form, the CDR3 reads TGTGCAGCTAATCCCCTGGCGGGAATCGTGAGTGAGACCCAGTACTTC.